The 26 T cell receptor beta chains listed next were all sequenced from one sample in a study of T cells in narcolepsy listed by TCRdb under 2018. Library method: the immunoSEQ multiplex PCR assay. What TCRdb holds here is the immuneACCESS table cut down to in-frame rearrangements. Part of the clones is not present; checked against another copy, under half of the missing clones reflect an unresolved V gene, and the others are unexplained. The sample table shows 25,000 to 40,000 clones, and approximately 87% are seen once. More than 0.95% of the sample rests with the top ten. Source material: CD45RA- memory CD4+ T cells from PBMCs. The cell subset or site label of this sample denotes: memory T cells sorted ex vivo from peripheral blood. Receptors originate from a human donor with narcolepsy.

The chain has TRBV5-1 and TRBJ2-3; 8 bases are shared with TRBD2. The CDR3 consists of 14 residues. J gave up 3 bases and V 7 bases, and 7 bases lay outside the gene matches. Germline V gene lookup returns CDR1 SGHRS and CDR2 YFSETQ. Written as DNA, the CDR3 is TGCGCCAGCGGCGGGGGGCTGGGGACAGATACGCAGTATTTT. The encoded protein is CASGGGLGTDTQYF.

CDR3 loop: CASSYSIWTQNYEQYF. CDR3 bases: TGTGCCAGCAGTTACTCGATTTGGACCCAGAACTACGAGCAGTACTTC. The rearrangement joins TRBV6-5 to TRBJ2-7; D remains ambiguous. This CDR3 has 16 amino acids. CDR1 and CDR2 from the germline V gene are MNHEY and SVGAGI. The V gene lost 0 bases and the J gene lost 3 bases, with 15 bases spanning the gap.

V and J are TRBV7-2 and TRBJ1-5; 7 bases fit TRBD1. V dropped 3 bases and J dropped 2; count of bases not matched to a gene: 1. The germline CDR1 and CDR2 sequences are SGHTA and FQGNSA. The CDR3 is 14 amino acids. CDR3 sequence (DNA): TGTGCCAGCAGCTTCACAGGGGGCAATCAGCCCCAGCATTTT. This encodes CASSFTGGNQPQHF.

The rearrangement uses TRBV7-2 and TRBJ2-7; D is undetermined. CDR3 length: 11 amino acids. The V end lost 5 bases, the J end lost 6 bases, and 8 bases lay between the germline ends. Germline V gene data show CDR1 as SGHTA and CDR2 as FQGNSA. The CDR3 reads CASSPKLEQYF. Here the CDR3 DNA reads TGTGCCAGCAGCCCCAAGCTCGAGCAGTACTTC.

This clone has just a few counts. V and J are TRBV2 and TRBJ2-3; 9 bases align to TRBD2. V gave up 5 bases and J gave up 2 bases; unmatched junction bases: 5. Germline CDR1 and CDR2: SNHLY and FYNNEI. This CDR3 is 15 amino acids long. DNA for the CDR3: TGTGCCAGCAGTTCTAGCGGGGTTTTCACAGATACGCAGTATTTT. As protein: CASSSSGVFTDTQYF. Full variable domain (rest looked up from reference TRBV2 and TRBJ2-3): EPEVTQTPSHQVTQMGQEVILRCVPISNHLYFYWYRQILGQKVEFLVSFYNNEISEKSEIFDDQFSVERPDGSNFTLKIRSTKLEDSAMYFCASSSSGVFTDTQYFGPGTRLTVL.

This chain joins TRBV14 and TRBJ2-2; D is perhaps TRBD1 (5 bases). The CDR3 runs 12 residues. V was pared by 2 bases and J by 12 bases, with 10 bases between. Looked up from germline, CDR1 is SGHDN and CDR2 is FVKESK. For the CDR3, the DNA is TGTGCCAGCAGCCAAAACCAGGGAAAGCTGTTTTTT. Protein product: CASSQNQGKLFF.

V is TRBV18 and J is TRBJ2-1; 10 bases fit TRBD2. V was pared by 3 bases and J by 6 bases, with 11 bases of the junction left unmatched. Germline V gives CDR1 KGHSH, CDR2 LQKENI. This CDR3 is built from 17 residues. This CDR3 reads CASSPSLVSGGINEQFF. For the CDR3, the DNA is TGTGCCAGCTCACCGTCGCTTGTTAGCGGGGGGATCAATGAGCAGTTCTTC.

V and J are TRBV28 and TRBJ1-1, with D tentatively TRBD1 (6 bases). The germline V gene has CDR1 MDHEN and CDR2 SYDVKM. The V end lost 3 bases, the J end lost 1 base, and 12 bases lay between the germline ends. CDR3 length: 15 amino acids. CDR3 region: CASSFGGAPNTEAFF. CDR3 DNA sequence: TGTGCCAGCAGTTTCGGGGGGGCACCGAACACTGAAGCTTTCTTT.

This chain's CDR3 is CASSAAGHTGETQYF. The CDR3 nucleotides are TGTGCCAGCAGCGCGGCGGGACACACGGGGGAGACCCAGTACTTC. This chain uses TRBV9 with TRBJ2-5; D may be TRBD1 or TRBD2 (6 bases each). V dropped 3 bases and J dropped 5 bases, with 17 bases sitting between them. The CDR3 sequence is 15 residues long. The germline V gene encodes CDR1 SGDLS and CDR2 YYNGEE.

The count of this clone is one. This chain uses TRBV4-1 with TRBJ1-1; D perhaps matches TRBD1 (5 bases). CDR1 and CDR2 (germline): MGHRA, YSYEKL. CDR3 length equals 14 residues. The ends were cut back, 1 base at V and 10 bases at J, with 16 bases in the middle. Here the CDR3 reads CASSQGDVQVGAFF. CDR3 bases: TGCGCCAGCAGCCAAGGGGACGTACAGGTGGGAGCTTTCTTT.

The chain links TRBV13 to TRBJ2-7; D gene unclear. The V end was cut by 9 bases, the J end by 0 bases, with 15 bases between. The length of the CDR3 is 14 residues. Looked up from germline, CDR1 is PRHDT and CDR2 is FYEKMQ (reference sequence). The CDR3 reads CASRSRRSSYEQYF. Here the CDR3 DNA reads TGTGCCAGTCGCTCAAGGCGGAGCTCCTACGAGCAGTACTTC.

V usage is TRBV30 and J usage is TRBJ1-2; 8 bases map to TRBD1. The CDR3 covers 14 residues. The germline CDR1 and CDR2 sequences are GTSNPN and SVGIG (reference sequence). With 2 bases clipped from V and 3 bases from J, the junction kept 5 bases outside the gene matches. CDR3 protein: CAWSSMTGDYGYTF. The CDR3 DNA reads TGTGCCTGGAGTTCGATGACAGGGGACTATGGCTACACCTTC.

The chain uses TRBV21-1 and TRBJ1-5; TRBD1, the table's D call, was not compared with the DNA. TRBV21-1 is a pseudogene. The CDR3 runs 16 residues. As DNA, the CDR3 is TGTGCCAGCAGCAAAGGGGGCAGTACCCCGGATCAGCCCCAGCATTTT. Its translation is CASSKGGSTPDQPQHF.

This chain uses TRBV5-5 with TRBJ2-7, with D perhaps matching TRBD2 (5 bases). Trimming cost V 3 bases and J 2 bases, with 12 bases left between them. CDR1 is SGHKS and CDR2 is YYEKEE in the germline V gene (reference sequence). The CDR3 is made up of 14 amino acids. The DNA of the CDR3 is TGTGCCAGCAGCTCCCGGGGAGTCACCTACGAGCAGTACTTC. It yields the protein CASSSRGVTYEQYF.

CDR3 amino acids: CASTGGYEAFF. The DNA for the CDR3 is TGTGCCAGTACAGGGGGCTATGAAGCTTTCTTT. The rearrangement uses TRBV6-1 and TRBJ1-1; TRBD1 aligns across 9 bases. The CDR3 extends over 11 amino acids. Germline V lookup: CDR1 MNHNS, CDR2 SASEGT. V shed 9 bases and J 7 bases; nucleotides not matched to a gene: 3.

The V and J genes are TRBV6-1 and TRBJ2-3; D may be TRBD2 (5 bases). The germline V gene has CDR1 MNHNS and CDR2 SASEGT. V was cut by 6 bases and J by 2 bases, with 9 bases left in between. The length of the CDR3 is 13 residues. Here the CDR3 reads CASRAGLTDTQYF. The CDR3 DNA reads TGTGCCAGCAGGGCGGGCCTCACAGATACGCAGTATTTT.

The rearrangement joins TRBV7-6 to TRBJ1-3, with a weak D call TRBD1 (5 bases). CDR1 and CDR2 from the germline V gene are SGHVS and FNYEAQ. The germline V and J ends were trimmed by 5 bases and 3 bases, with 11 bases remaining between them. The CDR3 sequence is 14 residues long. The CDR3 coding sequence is TGTGCCAGCAGCCTACAGGTCAATGGAAACACCATATATTTT. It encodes CASSLQVNGNTIYF.

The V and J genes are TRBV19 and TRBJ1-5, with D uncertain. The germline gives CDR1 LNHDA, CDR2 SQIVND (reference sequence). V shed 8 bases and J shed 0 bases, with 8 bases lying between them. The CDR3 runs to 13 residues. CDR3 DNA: TGTGCCAGTGAAGAATATAGCAATCAGCCCCAGCATTTT. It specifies CASEEYSNQPQHF. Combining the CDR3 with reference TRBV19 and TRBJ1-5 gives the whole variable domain DGGITQSPKYLFRKEGQNVTLSCEQNLNHDAMYWYRQDPGQGLRLIYYSQIVNDFQKGDIAEGYSVSREKKESFPLTVTSAQKNPTAFYLCASEEYSNQPQHFGDGTRLSIL.

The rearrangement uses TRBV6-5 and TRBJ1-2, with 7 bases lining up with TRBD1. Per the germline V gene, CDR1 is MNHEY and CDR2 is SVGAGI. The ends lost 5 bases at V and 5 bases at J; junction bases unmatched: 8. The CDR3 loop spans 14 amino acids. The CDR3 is CASSISGTAYGYTF. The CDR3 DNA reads TGTGCCAGCAGTATATCCGGGACAGCGTATGGCTACACCTTC.

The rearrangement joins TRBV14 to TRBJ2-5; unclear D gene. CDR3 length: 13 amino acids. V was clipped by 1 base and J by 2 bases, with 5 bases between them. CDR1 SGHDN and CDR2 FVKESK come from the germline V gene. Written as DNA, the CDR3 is TGTGCCAGCAGCCAAGTTCGTCAAGAGACCCAGTACTTC. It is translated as CASSQVRQETQYF.

CDR3 nucleotide sequence: TGTGCCAGCAGCCGGGACGCCCAAGAGACCCAGTACTTC. It is translated as CASSRDAQETQYF. The V call is TRBV2, the J call TRBJ2-5; D is possibly TRBD1 or TRBD2 (5 bases each). CDR1 SNHLY and CDR2 FYNNEI come from the germline V gene. Trimming left V 6 bases short and J 1 base short, with 9 bases between. The CDR3 is 13 residues long.

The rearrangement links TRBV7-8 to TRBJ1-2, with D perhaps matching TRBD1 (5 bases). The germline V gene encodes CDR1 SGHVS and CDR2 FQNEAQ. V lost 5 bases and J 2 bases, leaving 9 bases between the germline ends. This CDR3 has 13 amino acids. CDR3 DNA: TGTGCCAGCAGCCCGACAGCAAACTATGGCTACACCTTC. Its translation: CASSPTANYGYTF.

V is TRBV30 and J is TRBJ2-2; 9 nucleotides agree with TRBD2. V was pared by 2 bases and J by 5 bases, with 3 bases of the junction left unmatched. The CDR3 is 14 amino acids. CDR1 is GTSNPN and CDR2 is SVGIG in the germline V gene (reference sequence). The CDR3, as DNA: TGTGCCTGGAGTTCGGGACTAGCAACCGGGGAGCTGTTTTTT. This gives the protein CAWSSGLATGELFF.

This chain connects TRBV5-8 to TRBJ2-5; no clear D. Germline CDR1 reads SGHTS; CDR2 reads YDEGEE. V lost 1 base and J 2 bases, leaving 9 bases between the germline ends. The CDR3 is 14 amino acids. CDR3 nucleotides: TGTGCCAGCAGCTTGCTCCACCAACAAGAGACCCAGTACTTC. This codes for CASSLLHQQETQYF.

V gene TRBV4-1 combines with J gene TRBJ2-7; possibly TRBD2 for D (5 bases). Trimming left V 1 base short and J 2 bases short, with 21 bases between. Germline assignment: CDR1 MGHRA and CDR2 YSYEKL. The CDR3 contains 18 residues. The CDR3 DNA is TGCGCCAGCAGCCAAGTTAATATCGTGTCGCGGGTGGCCTACGAGCAGTACTTC. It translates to CASSQVNIVSRVAYEQYF.

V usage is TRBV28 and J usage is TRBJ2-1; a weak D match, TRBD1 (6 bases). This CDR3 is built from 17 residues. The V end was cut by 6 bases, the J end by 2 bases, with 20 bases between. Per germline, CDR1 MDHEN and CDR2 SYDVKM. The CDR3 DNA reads TGTGCCAGCAGCCCACCTGCTCAGGGGATAACCTACAATGAGCAGTTCTTC. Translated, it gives CASSPPAQGITYNEQFF. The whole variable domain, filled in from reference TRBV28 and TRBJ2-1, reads DVKVTQSSRYLVKRTGEKVFLECVQDMDHENMFWYRQDPGLGLRLIYFSYDVKMKEKGDIPEGYSVSREKKERFSLILESASTNQTSMYLCASSPPAQGITYNEQFFGPGTRLTVL.